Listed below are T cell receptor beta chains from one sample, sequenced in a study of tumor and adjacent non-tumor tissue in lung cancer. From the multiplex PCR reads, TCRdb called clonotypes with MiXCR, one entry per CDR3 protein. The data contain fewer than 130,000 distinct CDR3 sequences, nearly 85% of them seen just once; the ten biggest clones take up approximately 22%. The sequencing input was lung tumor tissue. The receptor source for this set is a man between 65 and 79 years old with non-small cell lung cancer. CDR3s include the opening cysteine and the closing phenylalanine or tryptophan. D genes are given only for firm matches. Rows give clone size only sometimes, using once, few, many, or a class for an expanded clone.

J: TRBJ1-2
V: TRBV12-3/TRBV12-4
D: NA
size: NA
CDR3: CARSLAVSLRGYTF
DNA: TGTGCCAGGAGTTTAGCGGTGAGCCTCCGTGGCTACACCTTC

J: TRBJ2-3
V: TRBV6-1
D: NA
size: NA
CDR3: CTSSRAPNTDTRYF
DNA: TGTACCAGCAGTAGGGCACCAAACACAGATACGCGGTATTTT

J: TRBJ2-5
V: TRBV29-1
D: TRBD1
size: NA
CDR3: CSLETGGEIQYF
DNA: TGTAGTCTCGAAACAGGGGGTGAGATCCAGTACTTC

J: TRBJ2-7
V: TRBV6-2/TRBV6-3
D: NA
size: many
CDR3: CASSWKTGDTSYEQYF
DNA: TGTGCCAGCAGTTGGAAGACAGGCGACACTTCCTACGAGCAGTACTTC

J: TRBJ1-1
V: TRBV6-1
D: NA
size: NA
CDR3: CASSEDAIWITEAFF
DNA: TGCGCCAGCAGTGAAGACGCCATTTGGATCACTGAAGCTTTCTTT

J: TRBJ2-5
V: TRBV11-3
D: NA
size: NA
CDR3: CASSQGRGAHVTKYF
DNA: TGTGCCAGCAGCCAAGGACGGGGGGCACACGTAACCAAGTACTTC

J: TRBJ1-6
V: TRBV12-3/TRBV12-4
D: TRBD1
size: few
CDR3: CASTSGTGGYKSPLHF
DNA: TGTGCTAGCACTTCCGGGACAGGGGGCTATAAGTCACCCCTCCACTTT

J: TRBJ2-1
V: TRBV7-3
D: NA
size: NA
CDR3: CASSFPLQKQFF
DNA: TGTGCCAGCAGCTTCCCTTTGCAAAAGCAGTTCTTC

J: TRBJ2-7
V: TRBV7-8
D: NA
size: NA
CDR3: CASNLGYEQYF
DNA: TGTGCCAGCAATTTAGGGTACGAGCAGTACTTC

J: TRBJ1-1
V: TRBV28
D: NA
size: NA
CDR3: CASSLRGGPPIPGVFF
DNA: TGTGCCAGCAGTTTGAGAGGGGGACCTCCTATCCCTGGAGTTTTCTTT

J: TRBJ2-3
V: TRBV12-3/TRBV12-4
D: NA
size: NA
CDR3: CASTIKDRQYF
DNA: TGTGCCAGCACTATTAAAGATAGGCAGTATTTC

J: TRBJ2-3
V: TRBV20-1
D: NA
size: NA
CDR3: CSASDRGASRLSTDTEYF
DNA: TGCAGTGCTAGTGATCGGGGGGCCTCCAGACTTTCCACAGATACGGAGTATTTT

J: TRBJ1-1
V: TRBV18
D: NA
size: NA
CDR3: CASSPSVGWRAEAFF
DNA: TGTGCCAGCTCACCATCGGTCGGCTGGAGAGCTGAAGCTTTCTTT

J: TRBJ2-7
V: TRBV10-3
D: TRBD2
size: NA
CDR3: CAIERAGGYERYF
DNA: TGTGCCATCGAACGGGCGGGGGGCTACGAGCGGTACTTC

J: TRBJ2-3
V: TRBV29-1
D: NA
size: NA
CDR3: CSVEGSSGEDTQYF
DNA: TGCAGCGTTGAGGGTTCATCCGGGGAGGATACACAGTATTTT

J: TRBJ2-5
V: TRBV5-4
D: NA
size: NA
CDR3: CASSLLKRITRETQYF
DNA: TGTGCCAGCAGCCTCCTCAAGAGGATAACGAGAGAGACCCAATACTTC

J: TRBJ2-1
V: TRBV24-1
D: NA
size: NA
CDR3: CATMPGSYNEQFF
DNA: TGTGCCACCATGCCCGGCTCCTACAATGAGCAGTTCTTC

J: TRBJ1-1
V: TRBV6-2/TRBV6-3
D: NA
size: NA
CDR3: CAGSDFQGRTEAFF
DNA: TGTGCCGGCAGTGACTTCCAGGGGCGGACTGAAGCTTTCTTT

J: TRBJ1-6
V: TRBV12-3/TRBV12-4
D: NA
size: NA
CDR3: CASSPGHDNSLLHF
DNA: TGTGCCAGCAGCCCTGGACATGATAATTCACTCCTCCACTTT